These 6 T cell receptor beta chains came from one sample sequenced in a study of tumour-infiltrating T cells in Burkitt lymphoma. Assay used: immunoSEQ multiplex PCR; TCRdb lists only in-frame clones, some missing. The sample yields 15,000 to 20,000 clones, roughly 85% seen once. The sample comprised tumor tissue. The source is a human donor with diffuse large B-cell lymphoma.

This clone was detected only a few times. V is TRBV2 and J is TRBJ1-1; 8 nucleotides agree with TRBD1. Germline values: CDR1 SNHLY, CDR2 FYNNEI. V was clipped by 10 bases and J by 10 bases; unmatched bases: 8. The CDR3 extends over 11 amino acids. The chain's CDR3 is CANMTGDSAFF. As DNA, the CDR3 is TGTGCCAACATGACAGGGGATTCAGCTTTCTTT.

The rearrangement uses TRBV7-6 and TRBJ1-6, with TRBD1 matching 9 bases. Unmatched junction bases numbered 5, after V lost 1 base and J lost 7 bases. The CDR3 has 16 residues. Germline CDR1 reads SGHVS; CDR2 reads FNYEAQ. The CDR3 nucleotides are TGTGCCAGCAGCTTAGATTTAGGACAGGGGAATTCACCCCTCCACTTT. Its protein product is CASSLDLGQGNSPLHF.

The sample holds one count of this clone. The chain joins TRBV10-3 to TRBJ2-1; 14 bases align to TRBD2. Per the germline V gene, CDR1 is ENHRY and CDR2 is SYGVKD. The CDR3 is 18 residues long. The ends lost 6 bases at V and 2 bases at J; junction bases unmatched: 9. CDR3 nucleotides: TGTGCCATCAGCTCGGGACTAGCGGGGGAAGCGGCCTACAATGAGCAGTTCTTC. This encodes CAISSGLAGEAAYNEQFF.

Only a few counts were recorded for this clone. The chain employs TRBV9 and TRBJ2-2, with D unclear. Germline assignment: CDR1 SGDLS and CDR2 YYNGEE. Trimming removed 0 bases from V and 4 bases from J, with 10 bases in between. This CDR3 spans 15 amino acids. CDR3 region: CASSVAGAATGELFF. The CDR3, as DNA: TGTGCCAGCAGCGTAGCGGGCGCCGCCACCGGGGAGCTGTTTTTT.

The V call is TRBV5-4, the J call TRBJ2-1; no reliable D call. Trimming took 0 bases from V and 1 from J, leaving 8 bases between them. This CDR3 is 15 amino acids long. Germline lookup yields CDR1 SGHNT and CDR2 YYREEE (reference sequence). CDR3 protein: CASSLELQSYNEQFF. The CDR3 DNA follows: TGTGCCAGCAGCTTGGAACTTCAGTCCTACAATGAGCAGTTCTTC.

V gene TRBV9 combines with J gene TRBJ1-2, with 9 bases that match TRBD1. The J segment lost 1 base and the V segment lost 3 bases, leaving 1 base of the junction unmatched. Germline CDR1 and CDR2: SGDLS and YYNGEE. The length of the CDR3 is 14 residues. In DNA, the CDR3 is TGTGCCAGCAGCGCGGGACAGGGTAACTATGGCTACACCTTC. This sequence encodes CASSAGQGNYGYTF.